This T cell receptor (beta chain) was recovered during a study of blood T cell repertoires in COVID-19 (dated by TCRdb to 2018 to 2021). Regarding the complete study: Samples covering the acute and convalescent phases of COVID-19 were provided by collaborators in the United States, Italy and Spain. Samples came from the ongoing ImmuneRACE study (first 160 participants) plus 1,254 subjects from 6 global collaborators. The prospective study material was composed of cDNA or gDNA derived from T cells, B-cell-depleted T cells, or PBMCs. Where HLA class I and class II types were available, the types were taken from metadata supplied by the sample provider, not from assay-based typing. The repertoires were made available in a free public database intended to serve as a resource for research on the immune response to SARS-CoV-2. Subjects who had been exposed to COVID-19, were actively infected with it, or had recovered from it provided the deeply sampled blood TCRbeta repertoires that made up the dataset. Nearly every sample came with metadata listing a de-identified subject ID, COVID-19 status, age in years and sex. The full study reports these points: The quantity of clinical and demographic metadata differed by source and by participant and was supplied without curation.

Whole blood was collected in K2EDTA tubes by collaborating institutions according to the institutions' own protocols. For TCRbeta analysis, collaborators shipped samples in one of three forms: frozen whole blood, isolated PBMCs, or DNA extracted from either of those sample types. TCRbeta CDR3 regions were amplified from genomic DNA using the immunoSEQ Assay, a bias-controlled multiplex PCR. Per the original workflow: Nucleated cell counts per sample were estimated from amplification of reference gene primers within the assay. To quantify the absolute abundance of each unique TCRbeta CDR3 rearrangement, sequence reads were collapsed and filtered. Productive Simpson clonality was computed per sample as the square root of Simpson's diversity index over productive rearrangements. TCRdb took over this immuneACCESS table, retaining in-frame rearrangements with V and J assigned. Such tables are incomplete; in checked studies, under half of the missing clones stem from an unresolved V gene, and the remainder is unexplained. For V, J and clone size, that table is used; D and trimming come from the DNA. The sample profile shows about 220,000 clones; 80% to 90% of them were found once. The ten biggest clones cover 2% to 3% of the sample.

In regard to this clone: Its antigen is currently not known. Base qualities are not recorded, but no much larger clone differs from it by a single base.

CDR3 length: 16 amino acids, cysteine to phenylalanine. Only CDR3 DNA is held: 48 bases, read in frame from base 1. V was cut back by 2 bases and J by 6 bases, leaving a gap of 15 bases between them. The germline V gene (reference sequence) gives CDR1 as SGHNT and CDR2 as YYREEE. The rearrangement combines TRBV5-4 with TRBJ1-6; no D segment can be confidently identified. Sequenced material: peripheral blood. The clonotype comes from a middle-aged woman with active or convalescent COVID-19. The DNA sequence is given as TGTGCCAGCAGCTTAGGAGGCGCTTTGGGTAATTCACCCCTCCACTTT. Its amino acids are CASSLGGALGNSPLHF.